This T cell receptor (beta chain) was captured in a study of beta chain features in type 1 diabetes. About the research overall: Sorted cells numbering approximately 110,000,000 were examined across all samples.

This clone was found a few times. Its target is unknown. General observations from the study: Patients with Type 1 diabetes showed moderately but significantly shorter TCRB CDR3s in all four CD4+ subsets. Comparison showed that naive, central memory and Treg TCRB repertoires appeared more similar among patients than among healthy donors. Resolution of whether HLA type affects TCRB rearrangement was not achieved here.

Sequencing targeted expressed TCRB transcripts, as all isolated RNA had been reverse transcribed. Sequencing was performed with immunoSEQ multiplex PCR; in TCRdb, only in-frame clones are kept and a portion is missing. The table shows about 640,000 clones, with around 12% occurring only once. This CDR3 spans 15 amino acids. Germline CDR1 and CDR2: SGDLS and YYNGEE. Trimming took 3 bases from V and 8 from J, leaving 17 bases between them. Populations obtained by sorting all exceeded 98% purity. The chain couples TRBV9 to TRBJ1-4; D gene ambiguous. The sequence was obtained from a man aged 25 to 45 with type 1 diabetes. Sequenced sample: naive CD4+ T cells from blood. The CDR3 sequence: CASSASLRGEEKLFF. CDR3 DNA: TGTGCCAGCAGCGCCTCTCTTCGTGGGGAGGAAAAACTGTTTTTT.